These T cell receptor beta chains were read from a single sample in a study of T-cell memory formation after mild COVID-19. From the 5' RACE reads, TCRdb called clonotypes with MiXCR, one entry per CDR3 protein. Here the sample spans 90,000 to 120,000 distinct CDR3 sequences, approximately 14% being singletons. The sequencing input was PBMCs or a T cell subset sorted from them (not recorded which). These TCRs come from a man between 18 and 35 years old who had mild COVID-19 (a few samples of this study predate the infection). Cell type and time point are not known. Both conserved end residues are trimmed from each CDR3. Each record gives: V gene, CDR3 protein.

v_call: TRBV7-6
cdr3_aa: ASSLALAAGDEQF

v_call: TRBV29-1
cdr3_aa: SVGWGLAGELF

v_call: TRBV7-7
cdr3_aa: ASSLTRGDINTGELF

v_call: TRBV12-3/TRBV12-4
cdr3_aa: ASSLGDEGSYEQY

v_call: TRBV4-1
cdr3_aa: ASSPLPGQGAGNQPQH

v_call: TRBV12-3/TRBV12-4
cdr3_aa: ASSSGDHYNKQF

v_call: TRBV19
cdr3_aa: ASSIAMVYT

v_call: TRBV30
cdr3_aa: AWSSQGQTQY

v_call: TRBV11-2
cdr3_aa: ASSFWGGTATNEKLF

v_call: TRBV4-3
cdr3_aa: ASSQDQGTGSDTQY

v_call: TRBV18
cdr3_aa: ASSPPGSYEQY

v_call: TRBV11-1
cdr3_aa: ASSSKTGELF

v_call: TRBV5-1
cdr3_aa: ASSTELAGPIGSYEQY

v_call: TRBV3-1
cdr3_aa: ASSRDSNSGEQY

v_call: TRBV20-1
cdr3_aa: SAVGGYGEQL

v_call: TRBV7-9
cdr3_aa: ASSHENLHGYT

v_call: TRBV7-9
cdr3_aa: ASSLVGGGAYEQY

v_call: TRBV6-5
cdr3_aa: ASGAGIGNTEAF

v_call: TRBV4-2
cdr3_aa: ASSQDFRDSRDTGELF

v_call: TRBV3-1
cdr3_aa: ASSQAGSNYGYT

v_call: TRBV29-1
cdr3_aa: SVEDLFSEQETQY

v_call: TRBV11-2
cdr3_aa: ASSLISPEQF

v_call: TRBV15
cdr3_aa: ATSTYRDGEQF

v_call: TRBV9
cdr3_aa: ASSVGAGRGEQF

v_call: TRBV25-1
cdr3_aa: ASSEYKSKLRSYNEQF

v_call: TRBV12-5
cdr3_aa: ASGLAGQGNQPQH

v_call: TRBV11-1
cdr3_aa: ASSLAAYGMNTEAF

v_call: TRBV12-3/TRBV12-4
cdr3_aa: ASSPGQAGGTEAF

v_call: TRBV6-5
cdr3_aa: ASSYRDRYNEQF

v_call: TRBV5-1
cdr3_aa: ASSLEGAEQF

v_call: TRBV11-2
cdr3_aa: ASSSSTGENIQY

v_call: TRBV2
cdr3_aa: ASKPTGSTEAF

v_call: TRBV4-3
cdr3_aa: ASSQDSGLAGLRHNEQF

v_call: TRBV6-5
cdr3_aa: ASSYGLRGDTGELF

v_call: TRBV12-3/TRBV12-4
cdr3_aa: AGVGVDTGELF

v_call: TRBV4-1
cdr3_aa: ASSQASGDEQY

v_call: TRBV5-1
cdr3_aa: ASSFWGYTDTQY